Shown below are 9 T cell receptor beta chains from a single sample sequenced in a study of Tregs in tolerant kidney transplant recipients. Only in-frame clones appear in the TCRdb table, and some are missing; sequencing was by immunoSEQ multiplex PCR. The sample records about 240,000 clones, roughly 80% being singletons. Material: CD4+ T cells from blood. The receptors here all came from a human donor in good health.

The chain uses TRBV9 and TRBJ2-2, with D tentatively TRBD1 (5 bases). CDR1 is SGDLS, CDR2 YYNGEE, per germline. The V gene lost 0 bases and the J gene lost 2 bases, with 14 bases spanning the gap. The CDR3 contains 17 residues. This CDR3 reads CASSVVNQGYNTGELFF. The CDR3 nucleotides are TGTGCCAGCAGCGTAGTCAACCAGGGATATAACACCGGGGAGCTGTTTTTT.

This chain uses TRBV6-1 with TRBJ2-7; D uncertain. Looked up from germline, CDR1 is MNHNS and CDR2 is SASEGT. The V gene lost 4 bases and the J gene lost 1 base, with 2 bases spanning the gap. This CDR3 comprises 11 residues. The CDR3 sequence: CASSASYEQYF. The CDR3, as DNA: TGTGCCAGCAGTGCGTCCTACGAGCAGTACTTC.

This chain connects TRBV6-6 to TRBJ2-7, with TRBD1 matching 8 bases. The CDR3 is 13 residues long. Germline V gene data show CDR1 as MNHNY and CDR2 as SVGAGI (reference sequence). V lost 6 bases to trimming and J lost 5 bases; unmatched junction nucleotides: 6. The CDR3 spells CASRRTGYHEQYF. The DNA for the CDR3 is TGTGCCAGCAGGAGGACAGGGTACCACGAGCAGTACTTC.

The chain combines TRBV6-1 with TRBJ1-4; 9 bases line up with TRBD1. J lost 8 bases, V lost 3 bases, and 7 bases had no gene match. This CDR3 contains 15 residues. CDR1 MNHNS and CDR2 SASEGT come from the germline V gene. Here the CDR3 DNA reads TGTGCCAGCAGTGATTACAGGGGGCGACAGGAAAAACTGTTTTTT. Protein sequence: CASSDYRGRQEKLFF.

The chain recombines TRBV7-9 with TRBJ1-6; TRBD1 is a possible D gene (5 bases). The CDR3 runs 15 residues. The germline gives CDR1 SEHNR, CDR2 FQNEAQ (reference sequence). V was pared by 5 bases and J by 3 bases, with 11 bases between. In DNA form, the CDR3 reads TGTGCCAGCAGCCAAGACAGAAACTATAATTCACCCCTCCACTTT. It codes for CASSQDRNYNSPLHF.

This sequence joins TRBV19 and TRBJ2-7; 12 bases agree with TRBD2. Unmatched junction bases numbered 7, after V lost 4 bases and J lost 6 bases. In germline, CDR1 is LNHDA, CDR2 SQIVND (reference sequence). The CDR3 length is 15 residues. The CDR3 nucleotides are TGTGCCAGTAGTAAGACTAGCGGGGGAGTCACCGAGCAGTACTTC. The encoded protein is CASSKTSGGVTEQYF.

The genes are TRBV12-5 and TRBJ1-1, with 9 bases that match TRBD1. This CDR3 has 16 amino acids. The V and J ends lost 6 bases and 1 base, in that order; junction bases with no gene match: 9. Germline V CDR1 and CDR2: LGHNT, FRNRAP. Written as DNA, the CDR3 is TGTGCTAGTGGGACTGACAGGGGGATCGGGAACACTGAAGCTTTCTTT. It codes for CASGTDRGIGNTEAFF.

This chain links TRBV2 with TRBJ1-1; D remains ambiguous. Trimming shortened V by 6 bases and J by 4 bases, and 12 bases separated the two germline ends. CDR1 and CDR2 (germline): SNHLY, FYNNEI. CDR3 length equals 13 residues. CDR3 sequence reads: CASRVRDGTEAFF. CDR3 nucleotides: TGTGCCAGCAGAGTTAGGGATGGCACTGAAGCTTTCTTT.

The chain carries TRBV18 and TRBJ1-1, with TRBD1 matching over 7 bases. The V gene's germline CDR1 is KGHSH and CDR2 LQKENI. The CDR3 covers 12 residues. J lost 5 bases, V lost 5 bases, and 2 bases had no gene match. The CDR3 is CASSTTGTEAFF. DNA of the CDR3: TGTGCCAGCTCAACGACAGGGACTGAAGCTTTCTTT.